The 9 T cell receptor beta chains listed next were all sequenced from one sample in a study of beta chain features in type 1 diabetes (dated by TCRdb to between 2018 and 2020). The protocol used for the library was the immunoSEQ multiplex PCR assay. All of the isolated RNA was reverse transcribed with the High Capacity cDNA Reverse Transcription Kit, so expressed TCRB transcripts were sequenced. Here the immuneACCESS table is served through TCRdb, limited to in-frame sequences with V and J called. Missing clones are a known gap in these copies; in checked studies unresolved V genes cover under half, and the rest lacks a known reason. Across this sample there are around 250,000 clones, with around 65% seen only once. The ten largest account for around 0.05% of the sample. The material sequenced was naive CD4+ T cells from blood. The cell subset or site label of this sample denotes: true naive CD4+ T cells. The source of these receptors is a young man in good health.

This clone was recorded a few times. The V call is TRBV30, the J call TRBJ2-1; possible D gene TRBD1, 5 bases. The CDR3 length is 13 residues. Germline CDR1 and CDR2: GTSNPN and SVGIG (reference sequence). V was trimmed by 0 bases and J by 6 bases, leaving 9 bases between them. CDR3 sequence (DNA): TGTGCCTGGAGTGTGATAACAGGCAATGAGCAGTTCTTC. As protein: CAWSVITGNEQFF.

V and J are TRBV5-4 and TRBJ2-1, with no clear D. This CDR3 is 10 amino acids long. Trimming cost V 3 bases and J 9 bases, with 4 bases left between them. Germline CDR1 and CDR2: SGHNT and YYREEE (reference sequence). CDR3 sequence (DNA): TGTGCCAGCAGCTCTGTTGAGCAGTTCTTC. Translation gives CASSSVEQFF.

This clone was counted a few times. The chain's CDR3 is CASSFSDTQYF. CDR3 sequence (DNA): TGTGCCAGCAGCTTCTCAGATACGCAGTATTTT. The chain combines TRBV11-2 with TRBJ2-3; D is unresolved. The CDR3 totals 11 residues. Germline CDR1 SGHAT, CDR2 FQNNGV. V was trimmed by 3 bases and J by 4 bases, leaving 2 bases between them.

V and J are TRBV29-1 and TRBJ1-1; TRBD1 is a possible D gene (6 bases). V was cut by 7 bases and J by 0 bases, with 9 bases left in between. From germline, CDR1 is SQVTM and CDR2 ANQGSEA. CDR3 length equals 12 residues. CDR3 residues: CSAQGLNTEAFF. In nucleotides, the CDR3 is TGCAGCGCCCAGGGGTTGAACACTGAAGCTTTCTTT.

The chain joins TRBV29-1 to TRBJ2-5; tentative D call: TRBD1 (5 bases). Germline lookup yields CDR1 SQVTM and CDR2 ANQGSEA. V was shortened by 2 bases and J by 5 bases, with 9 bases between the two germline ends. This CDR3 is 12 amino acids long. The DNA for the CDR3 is TGCAGCGTTGAATGGGCAGGGGAGACCCAGTACTTC. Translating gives CSVEWAGETQYF.

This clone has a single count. The CDR3 is CASTDRANQPQHF. The DNA for the CDR3 is TGTGCCAGCACAGACAGGGCAAATCAGCCCCAGCATTTT. The chain recombines TRBV2 with TRBJ1-5; 7 bases are shared with TRBD1. CDR1 is SNHLY and CDR2 is FYNNEI in the germline V gene. Losses at the gene ends were 7 bases for V and 4 bases for J; bases not matched to a gene: 4. The CDR3 has 13 residues.

The CDR3 DNA reads TGTGCCAGCAGCCCCCAGGCCTACGAGCAGTACTTC. Protein sequence: CASSPQAYEQYF. The V gene is TRBV7-9, the J gene TRBJ2-7; D call uncertain. V lost 5 bases to trimming and J lost 2 bases, with 7 bases between them. The CDR3 loop spans 12 amino acids. Germline V gene data show CDR1 as SEHNR and CDR2 as FQNEAQ (reference sequence).

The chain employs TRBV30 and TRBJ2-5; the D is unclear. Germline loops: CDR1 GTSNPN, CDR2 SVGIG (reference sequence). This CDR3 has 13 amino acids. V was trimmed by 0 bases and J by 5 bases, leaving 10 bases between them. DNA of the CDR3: TGTGCCTGGAGTGTCGGTAGGACCGAGACCCAGTACTTC. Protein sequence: CAWSVGRTETQYF.

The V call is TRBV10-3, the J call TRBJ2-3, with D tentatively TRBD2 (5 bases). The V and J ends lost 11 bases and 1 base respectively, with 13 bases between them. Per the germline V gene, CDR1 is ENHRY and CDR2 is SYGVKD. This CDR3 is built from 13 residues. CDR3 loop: CAFRAGGTDTQYF. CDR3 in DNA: TGTGCCTTCCGGGCCGGGGGCACAGATACGCAGTATTTT.